This T cell receptor beta chain is drawn from a study of beta chain features in type 1 diabetes. Findings of the study overall: Type 1 diabetes patients had fewer VDJ junction insertions and more deletions. Moderate but significant shortening of TCRB CDR3s was recorded in all four CD4+ subsets from Type 1 diabetes patients.

Germline-derived CDR1 and CDR2 are SQVTM and ANQGSEA. This CDR3 spans 14 amino acids. The junction had 8 bases not matched to a gene; V was cut back by 2 bases and J by 5 bases. Investigators reverse transcribed all isolated RNA, so they sequenced expressed TCRB transcripts. Sequenced by immunoSEQ multiplex PCR; TCRdb stores in-frame clones only, minus some. The sample includes under 150,000 clones, about 7% of them seen just once. The single heparinised draw taken from each donor contained around 100 mL of blood on average. This clone was seen only a few times. What it binds is unknown. This sequence joins TRBV29-1 and TRBJ2-7; 8 nucleotides align to TRBD2. The sequenced sample was central memory CD4+ T cells from blood. This TCR was recovered from a young woman in good health. The CDR3 spells CSVEMQRGTDEQYF. CDR3 bases: TGCAGCGTTGAAATGCAGCGGGGGACTGACGAGCAGTACTTC.